One T cell receptor beta chain is described in this entry. Its antigen is undetermined. With 60 Vbeta and 13 Jbeta primers, the PCR was carried out. TCRdb keeps only in-frame clones here, not all; method: immunoSEQ multiplex PCR. The sample table includes over 70,000 clones. This entry comes from a study of cytomegalovirus exposure and HLA in healthy donors. Findings of the study overall: Based on reports, TCR beta sequences accurately predicted HLA-A and HLA-B alleles for most subjects. In a later analysis, several top co-occurrence clusters appeared linked to parvovirus B19, influenza, CMV and Epstein-Barr virus. Presence/absence results assume similar sequencing depth per donor, which may not hold.

The receptor's source is a woman between 40 and 50 years old in good health and CMV-seropositive. What was sequenced was PBMCs.

CDR3 residues: CASSSYGQSSTDTQYF. CDR3 nucleotides: TGTGCCAGCAGCTCATATGGACAGTCTAGCACAGATACGCAGTATTTT. The V and J genes are TRBV9 and TRBJ2-3; D possibly corresponds to TRBD1 (6 bases). This CDR3 has 16 amino acids. V was shortened by 4 bases and J by 0 bases, with 15 bases between the two germline ends. Germline lookup yields CDR1 SGDLS and CDR2 YYNGEE.